The sequence of this T cell receptor beta chain was determined in a study of T cell responses to AZD1222 COVID-19 vaccine. Study results and caveats: Repertoire sampling happened only post peak T cell response. At 160-218 and 743-854, vaccine-associated CD4 TCRs were dominant, and they spanned spike. The study identified only five or six AZD1222 recipients as seropositive at baseline.

V was clipped by 0 bases and J by 4 bases; unmatched bases: 7. CDR3 length: 16 residues. CDR1 is SGHRS, CDR2 YFSETQ, per germline. Clones were sequenced by immunoSEQ multiplex PCR, and TCRdb holds only the in-frame ones, with some missing. The sample records 150,000 to 200,000 clones, just over 85% being singletons. Both about-4-week and about-12-week second-dose recipients were combined. This clone has a single count. Its antigen is not known. The specimen comprised peripheral blood, sampled 28 days after the second AZD1222 dose. This sequence joins TRBV5-1 and TRBJ1-1; 9 bases agree with TRBD1. The source of this sequence is an adult who received the AZD1222 COVID-19 vaccine. The CDR3 nucleotides read TGCGCCAGCAGCTTGGGCCCGGGACAGGGTGCCACTGAAGCTTTCTTT. Residues: CASSLGPGQGATEAFF.